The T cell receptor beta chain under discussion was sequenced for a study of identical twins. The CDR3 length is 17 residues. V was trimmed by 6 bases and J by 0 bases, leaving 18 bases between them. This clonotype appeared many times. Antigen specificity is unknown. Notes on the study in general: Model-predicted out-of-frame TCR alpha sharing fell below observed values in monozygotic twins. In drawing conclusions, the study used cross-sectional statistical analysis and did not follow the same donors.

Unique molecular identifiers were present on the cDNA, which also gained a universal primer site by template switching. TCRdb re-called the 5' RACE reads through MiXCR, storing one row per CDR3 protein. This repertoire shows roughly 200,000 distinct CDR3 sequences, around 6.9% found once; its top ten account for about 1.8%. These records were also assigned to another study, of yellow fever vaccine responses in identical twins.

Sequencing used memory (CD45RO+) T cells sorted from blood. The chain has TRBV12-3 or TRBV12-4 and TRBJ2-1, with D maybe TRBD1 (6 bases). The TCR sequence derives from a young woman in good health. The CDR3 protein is CASRQGLLLRSYNEQFF. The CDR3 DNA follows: TGTGCCAGCAGACAGGGTCTACTCCTCCGCTCCTACAATGAGCAGTTCTTC.